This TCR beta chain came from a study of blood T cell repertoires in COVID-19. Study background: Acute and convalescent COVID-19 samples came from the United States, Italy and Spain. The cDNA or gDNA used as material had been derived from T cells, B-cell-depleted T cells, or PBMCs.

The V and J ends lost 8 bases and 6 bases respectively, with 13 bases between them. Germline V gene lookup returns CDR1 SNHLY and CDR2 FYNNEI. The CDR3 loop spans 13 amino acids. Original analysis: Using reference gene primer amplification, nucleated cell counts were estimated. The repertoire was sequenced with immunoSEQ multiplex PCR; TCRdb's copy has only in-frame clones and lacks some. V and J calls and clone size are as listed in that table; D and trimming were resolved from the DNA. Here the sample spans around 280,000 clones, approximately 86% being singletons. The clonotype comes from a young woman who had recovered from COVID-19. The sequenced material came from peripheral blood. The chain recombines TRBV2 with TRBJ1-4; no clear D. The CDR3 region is CASGGNRDEKLFF. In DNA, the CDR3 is TGTGCCAGCGGAGGTAATAGGGATGAAAAACTGTTTTTT.